This entry describes one T cell receptor beta chain. No antigen is known for it. Different DNA sequences within this sample yield the same CDR3. Naive CD45RA+ and memory CD45RA-negative subsets were split from CD4+ cells. This record comes from a study of shared clonotypes between healthy human individuals. Overall study results and limits: Although depth was large, rarefaction showed that sequencing of the sorted subsets was incomplete.

This CDR3 comprises 13 residues. V dropped 1 base and J dropped 3 bases, with 7 bases sitting between them. Germline CDR1 is LGHNA and CDR2 is YSLEER. The table came from immunoSEQ multiplex PCR; TCRdb's copy has only in-frame clones and leaves some out. Of more than 2 million clones listed, approximately 95% are singletons. The V gene is TRBV4-3, the J gene TRBJ2-7; D gene uncertain. This clonotype originated in a man aged 18 to 30 in good health. The sequenced sample was naive CD4+ T cells sorted from blood. Indicated subset: CD45RA+ positively selected. The CDR3 spells CASSQVVGYEQYF. For the CDR3, the DNA is TGCGCCAGCAGCCAAGTTGTCGGCTACGAGCAGTACTTC.